The 32 T cell receptor beta chains below all came from one sample that was sequenced in a study of Graves' ophthalmopathy and Graves' hyperthyroidism. Investigators amplified TCR beta CDR3 regions from RNA transcripts. An opening RT-PCR round employed HTBI primers and preceded a second-round multiplex PCR. TCRdb recomputed calls from the multiplex PCR reads with MiXCR, one row per CDR3 protein. The sample holds approximately 210,000 distinct CDR3 sequences, under 30% seen once. What was sequenced was peripheral blood. These receptors came from a man aged 45 to 65 with Graves' ophthalmopathy.

The V and J genes are TRBV7-2 and TRBJ1-1, with TRBD1 identical over 9 bases. V lost 0 bases, J lost 10 bases, and 6 bases stayed unmatched. Germline V gene data show CDR1 as SGHTA and CDR2 as FQGNSA. This CDR3 has 14 amino acids. CDR3 region: CASSLAGTGSGAFF. CDR3 coding DNA: TGTGCCAGCAGCTTAGCCGGGACAGGGAGTGGAGCTTTCTTT.

This clonotype was picked up many times. The chain combines TRBV7-2 with TRBJ2-2, with 10 bases identical to TRBD1. V shed 5 bases and J 6 bases; nucleotides not matched to a gene: 6. The germline V gene encodes CDR1 SGHTA and CDR2 FQGNSA. The CDR3 is made up of 15 amino acids. Here the CDR3 DNA reads TGTGCCAGCAGCGCGGGACAGGGGATTTCCGGGGAGCTGTTTTTT. Its protein is CASSAGQGISGELFF.

V is TRBV5-1 and J is TRBJ1-6; 7 nucleotides line up with TRBD1. This CDR3 comprises 14 residues. From germline, CDR1 is SGHRS and CDR2 YFSETQ. The junction had 9 bases not matched to a gene; V was cut back by 5 bases and J by 10 bases. CDR3 sequence reads: CASRFEGAPSPLHF. The CDR3 region has the DNA TGCGCCAGCAGGTTCGAGGGGGCGCCATCACCCCTCCACTTT. Supplemented by reference TRBV5-1 and TRBJ1-6, the full variable domain reads KAGVTQTPRYLIKTRGQQVTLSCSPISGHRSVSWYQQTPGQGLQFLFEYFSETQRNKGNFPGRFSGRQFSNSRSEMNVSTLELGDSALYLCASRFEGAPSPLHFGNGTRLTVT.

Many counts were recorded for this clonotype. The V and J genes are TRBV4-1 and TRBJ1-2; 10 nucleotides line up with TRBD1. The CDR3 loop spans 16 amino acids. Losses at the gene ends were 1 base for V and 8 bases for J; bases not matched to a gene: 10. Per the germline V gene, CDR1 is MGHRA and CDR2 is YSYEKL. CDR3 region: CASSQASLDRGGGYTF. Written as DNA, the CDR3 is TGCGCCAGCAGCCAAGCCTCCTTGGACAGGGGGGGAGGCTACACCTTC.

This clonotype was seen more than once but under ten times. This chain connects TRBV12-3 or TRBV12-4 to TRBJ1-5, with D possibly being TRBD1 (6 bases). The CDR3 spans 15 residues. V was shortened by 5 bases and J by 6 bases, with 17 bases between the two germline ends. DNA of the CDR3: TGTGCCAGCAGTCCCGGGGGGGGCTGGGGTCAGCCCCAGCATTTT. This gives the protein CASSPGGGWGQPQHF.

As DNA, the CDR3 is TGTGCCAGCTCACCGGGGCTGATTAGCTCTGGAAACACCATATATTTT. Amino acid sequence: CASSPGLISSGNTIYF. V gene TRBV18 combines with J gene TRBJ1-3; the D gene is possibly TRBD1 (5 bases). Trimming took 3 bases from V and 0 from J, leaving 12 bases between them. This CDR3 comprises 16 residues. CDR1 and CDR2 (germline): KGHSH, LQKENI.

The CDR3 region has the DNA TGCAGTATTAAAAACCCAGGAAGAACTGAAGCTTTCTTT. It yields the protein CSIKNPGRTEAFF. This chain links TRBV29-1 with TRBJ1-1; D not certain. Germline loops: CDR1 SQVTM, CDR2 ANQGSEA. The CDR3 runs to 13 residues.

Ten or more counts support this clonotype. The gene calls are TRBV6-5 and TRBJ2-7, with D possibly called TRBD1 or TRBD2 (6 bases each). The CDR3 loop spans 18 amino acids. The V end was cut by 0 bases, the J end by 3 bases, with 21 bases between. Germline lookup yields CDR1 MNHEY and CDR2 SVGAGI. This chain's CDR3 is CASSYSILGGGTRYEQYF. CDR3 nucleotides: TGTGCCAGCAGTTACTCGATCCTTGGGGGCGGGACTCGCTACGAGCAGTACTTC.

This clonotype was seen ten or more times. The chain links TRBV5-1 to TRBJ2-5; TRBD2 matches 8 bases. Germline V lookup: CDR1 SGHRS, CDR2 YFSETQ. The CDR3 extends over 15 amino acids. V lost 2 bases to trimming and J lost 5 bases; unmatched junction nucleotides: 8. This CDR3 is CASSLAGVNEETQYF. The DNA for the CDR3 is TGCGCCAGCAGCTTAGCGGGAGTCAACGAGGAGACCCAGTACTTC.

This clonotype appeared many times. The V and J genes are TRBV10-3 and TRBJ1-5; D not resolved. Germline values: CDR1 ENHRY, CDR2 SYGVKD. V was trimmed by 10 bases and J by 6 bases, leaving 16 bases between them. This CDR3 region has 13 residues. The CDR3 region is CATSGPEGQPQHF. The CDR3 coding sequence is TGTGCCACTAGTGGACCGGAGGGTCAGCCCCAGCATTTT.

In this sample, this clonotype turned up many times. The chain couples TRBV7-2 to TRBJ1-2; 8 nucleotides align to TRBD1. The CDR3 sequence is 17 residues long. Germline V lookup: CDR1 SGHTA, CDR2 FQGNSA. V was clipped by 3 bases and J by 4 bases; unmatched bases: 13. The CDR3: CASSFTSGRGTGYGYTF. The CDR3 DNA reads as TGTGCCAGCAGCTTCACCTCAGGACGGGGGACAGGCTATGGCTACACCTTC.

This clonotype was observed at least ten times. CDR3 protein: CASSARGLADEQYF. For the CDR3, the DNA is TGTGCCAGCAGCGCGAGGGGACTAGCAGACGAGCAGTACTTC. The chain uses TRBV9 and TRBJ2-7, with 9 bases matching TRBD2. V dropped 3 bases and J dropped 5; count of bases not matched to a gene: 6. CDR3 length: 14 residues. CDR1 and CDR2 (germline): SGDLS, YYNGEE.

In its sample, this clonotype was seen a few times. The chain carries TRBV6-2 or TRBV6-3 and TRBJ2-7, with unresolved D. The CDR3 contains 14 residues. Trimming removed 2 bases at V and 2 bases at J, with 10 bases between. CDR1 MNHEY and CDR2 SVGEGT come from the germline V gene. The CDR3 loop is CASSYGPGPYEQYF. The DNA for the CDR3 is TGTGCCAGCAGTTACGGTCCCGGGCCCTACGAGCAGTACTTC.

Written as DNA, the CDR3 is TGTGCCAGCAGTTTAACAGCGAGCCCAGCCGAGCAGTACTTC. Protein sequence: CASSLTASPAEQYF. The chain uses TRBV12-3 or TRBV12-4 and TRBJ2-7; D remains ambiguous. The germline V and J ends were trimmed by 2 bases and 6 bases, with 14 bases remaining between them. The CDR3 extends over 14 amino acids.

This clonotype was seen more than once but under ten times. This chain joins TRBV30 and TRBJ1-6; possible D gene TRBD1, 5 bases. V was trimmed by 2 bases and J by 6 bases, leaving 11 bases between them. CDR3 size: 14 residues. Per germline, CDR1 GTSNPN and CDR2 SVGIG (reference sequence). The CDR3 spells CAWSYGTGNSPLHF. CDR3 bases: TGTGCCTGGAGTTACGGGACCGGTAATTCACCCCTCCACTTT.

This chain uses TRBV15 with TRBJ1-6; unclear D gene. The CDR3 is made up of 14 amino acids. V was pared by 0 bases and J by 9 bases, with 9 bases between. Germline V gives CDR1 LNHNV, CDR2 YYDKDF (reference sequence). For the CDR3, the DNA is TGTGCCACCAGCAGAGATAGTCCCACTTCACCCCTCCACTTT. As protein: CATSRDSPTSPLHF.

The rearrangement joins TRBV5-5 to TRBJ2-5; 11 bases are a match to TRBD2. The junction had 11 bases not matched to a gene; V was cut back by 2 bases and J by 5 bases. In germline, CDR1 is SGHKS, CDR2 YYEKEE (reference sequence). The CDR3 sequence is 17 residues long. The CDR3 loop reads CASSLGTSGARGETQYF. CDR3 DNA: TGTGCCAGCAGCTTAGGGACTAGCGGAGCAAGGGGTGAGACCCAGTACTTC.

J is TRBJ1-5 and V is TRBV27; D is unclear. Trimming removed 5 bases from V and 4 bases from J, with 21 bases in between. In germline, CDR1 is MNHEY, CDR2 SMNVEV (reference sequence). The CDR3 spans 17 residues. The CDR3 sequence: CASSPLHLVTHNQPQHF. In nucleotides, the CDR3 is TGTGCCAGCAGTCCTCTGCACCTTGTGACGCATAATCAGCCCCAGCATTTT.

This clonotype occurred many times. The chain recombines TRBV7-9 with TRBJ2-5; 14 bases line up with TRBD2. V shed 5 bases and J 5 bases; nucleotides not matched to a gene: 7. Germline V lookup: CDR1 SEHNR, CDR2 FQNEAQ (reference sequence). The length of the CDR3 is 16 residues. CDR3 bases: TGTGCCAGCAGCCCGCGACTAGCGGGAGGGCCGGAGACCCAGTACTTC. As protein: CASSPRLAGGPETQYF.

This clonotype was recorded many times. The CDR3, as DNA: TGTGCCAGCAGTTCGACAGGGGGCCCCTATAATTCACCCCTCCACTTT. As protein: CASSSTGGPYNSPLHF. The chain links TRBV28 to TRBJ1-6, with 10 nucleotides matching TRBD1. Germline CDR1 is MDHEN and CDR2 is SYDVKM. The junction had 2 bases not matched to a gene; V was cut back by 4 bases and J by 2 bases. The CDR3 has 16 amino acids.

This clonotype appeared many times. The chain carries TRBV7-2 and TRBJ2-4; TRBD2 aligns across 12 bases. The V gene's germline CDR1 is SGHTA and CDR2 FQGNSA. The junction had 11 bases not matched to a gene; V was cut back by 1 base and J by 1 base. The CDR3 totals 20 residues. CDR3 region: CASSLGLAGVGPRAKNIQYF. The CDR3 DNA is TGTGCCAGCAGCTTAGGACTAGCGGGAGTGGGGCCGCGGGCCAAAAACATTCAGTACTTC.

This clonotype was seen repeatedly, ten times or more. This rearrangement joins TRBV12-3 or TRBV12-4 to TRBJ1-5; D may be TRBD1 (5 bases). The CDR3 extends over 17 amino acids. Trimming removed 2 bases from V and 5 bases from J, with 19 bases in between. CDR3 region: CASSLSIKRGGHQPQHF. The DNA for the CDR3 is TGTGCCAGCAGTTTAAGTATTAAGAGGGGCGGGCATCAGCCCCAGCATTTT.

Ten or more counts support this clonotype. One junction end does not reproduce the germline sequence, and a read error may be involved. V and J are TRBV11-3 and TRBJ2-7; 7 positions agree with TRBD2. The CDR3 is made up of 18 amino acids. CDR1 is SGHNT, CDR2 YENEEA, per germline. CDR3 sequence reads: CSSAAGQSRLADTYEQYF. The CDR3 DNA reads TGTTCCAGCGCTGCCGGGCAGTCCAGACTAGCCGATACCTACGAGCAGTACTTC.

The table lists this clonotype with many counts. V gene TRBV4-3 combines with J gene TRBJ2-7; D tentatively fits TRBD1 or TRBD2 (6 bases each). The germline V gene has CDR1 LGHNA and CDR2 YSLEER. Trimming left V 3 bases short and J 2 bases short, with 17 bases between. The CDR3 runs 16 residues. This CDR3 reads CASSQGRGGVTYEQYF. The CDR3, as DNA: TGCGCCAGCAGCCAGGGCAGGGGCGGGGTTACCTACGAGCAGTACTTC.

The rearrangement links TRBV6-1 to TRBJ1-3; D gene uncertain. Germline assignment: CDR1 MNHNS and CDR2 SASEGT. Trimming cost V 6 bases and J 0 bases, with 9 bases left between them. There are 14 residues in the CDR3. CDR3 in DNA: TGTGCCAGCAGGTCAGCAGACTCTGGAAACACCATATATTTT. This encodes CASRSADSGNTIYF.

This clonotype was counted ten times or more. The chain employs TRBV6-1 and TRBJ1-5; TRBD1 is a possible D gene (5 bases). V dropped 3 bases and J dropped 5 bases, with 11 bases sitting between them. This CDR3 comprises 14 residues. Per the germline V gene, CDR1 is MNHNS and CDR2 is SASEGT. CDR3: CASSEGDGHQPQHF. The CDR3 DNA reads as TGTGCCAGCAGTGAGGGGGATGGTCATCAGCCCCAGCATTTT.

This clonotype was counted ten times or more. V gene TRBV4-3 combines with J gene TRBJ2-2, with D maybe TRBD2 (6 bases). V was shortened by 1 base and J by 3 bases, with 6 bases between the two germline ends. This CDR3 has 14 residues. Germline loops: CDR1 LGHNA, CDR2 YSLEER. The CDR3 DNA follows: TGCGCCAGCAGCCAAGCGGGAGACACCGGGGAGCTGTTTTTT. Amino acid sequence: CASSQAGDTGELFF.

This chain joins TRBV12-3 or TRBV12-4 and TRBJ2-5; D unclear. The CDR3 is 13 residues long. V was trimmed by 4 bases and J by 0 bases, leaving 6 bases between them. CDR3 nucleotide sequence: TGTGCCAGCAGTTGGACCCACCAAGAGACCCAGTACTTC. Protein: CASSWTHQETQYF.

The chain uses TRBV20-1 and TRBJ2-5; tentatively, D is TRBD2 (5 bases). Deletions cut 5 bases from V and 4 bases from J, with 17 bases between. In germline, CDR1 is DFQATT, CDR2 SNEGSKA (reference sequence). CDR3 size: 14 residues. CDR3 region: CSAPGGTPGETQYF. The CDR3 DNA is TGCAGTGCTCCTGGAGGCACCCCTGGAGAGACCCAGTACTTC.

The sample holds many counts of this clonotype. This CDR3 reads CASSWAGGRNTGELFF. CDR3 sequence (DNA): TGCGCCAGCAGCTGGGCGGGCGGGAGGAACACCGGGGAGCTGTTTTTT. This chain joins TRBV5-1 and TRBJ2-2; TRBD2 agrees at 7 bases. The germline V gene has CDR1 SGHRS and CDR2 YFSETQ. The ends lost 3 bases at V and 1 base at J; junction bases unmatched: 6. The CDR3 has 16 residues.

This clonotype was picked up many times. The V call is TRBV20-1, the J call TRBJ2-2, with 7 bases matching TRBD2. The CDR3 totals 17 residues. Losses at the gene ends were 0 bases for V and 1 base for J; bases not matched to a gene: 8. CDR1 and CDR2 (germline): DFQATT, SNEGSKA (reference sequence). The CDR3 loop reads CSARDRGVSVNTGELFF. CDR3 DNA: TGCAGTGCTAGAGATCGGGGGGTCTCGGTGAACACCGGGGAGCTGTTTTTT.

This clonotype was seen repeatedly, ten times or more. CDR3 residues: CASSPPDRGYEQYF. As DNA, the CDR3 is TGCGCCAGCAGCCCGCCGGACAGGGGTTACGAGCAGTACTTC. The J gene is TRBJ2-7, the V gene TRBV5-1; 9 nucleotides match TRBD1. CDR3 length: 14 residues. Unmatched junction bases numbered 6, after V lost 4 bases and J lost 4 bases. Germline CDR1 reads SGHRS; CDR2 reads YFSETQ.